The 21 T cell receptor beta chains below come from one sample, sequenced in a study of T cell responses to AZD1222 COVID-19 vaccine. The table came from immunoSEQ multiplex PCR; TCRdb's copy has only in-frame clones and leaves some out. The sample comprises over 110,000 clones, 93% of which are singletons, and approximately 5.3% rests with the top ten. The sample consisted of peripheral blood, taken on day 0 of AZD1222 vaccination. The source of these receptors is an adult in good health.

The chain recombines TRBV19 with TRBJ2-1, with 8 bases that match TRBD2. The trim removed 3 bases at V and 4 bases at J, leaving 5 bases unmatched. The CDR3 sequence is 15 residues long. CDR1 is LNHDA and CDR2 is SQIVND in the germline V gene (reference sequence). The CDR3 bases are TGTGCCAGTAGTATGAATGCGGGGGGTTACAATGAGCAGTTCTTC. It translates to CASSMNAGGYNEQFF. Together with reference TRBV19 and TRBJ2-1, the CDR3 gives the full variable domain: DGGITQSPKYLFRKEGQNVTLSCEQNLNHDAMYWYRQDPGQGLRLIYYSQIVNDFQKGDIAEGYSVSREKKESFPLTVTSAQKNPTAFYLCASSMNAGGYNEQFFGPGTRLTVL.

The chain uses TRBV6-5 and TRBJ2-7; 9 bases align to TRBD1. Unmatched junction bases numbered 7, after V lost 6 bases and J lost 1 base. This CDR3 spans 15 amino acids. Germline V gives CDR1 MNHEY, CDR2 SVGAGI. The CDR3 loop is CASRSTGGASYEQYF. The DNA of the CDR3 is TGTGCCAGCAGATCGACAGGGGGGGCTTCCTACGAGCAGTACTTC.

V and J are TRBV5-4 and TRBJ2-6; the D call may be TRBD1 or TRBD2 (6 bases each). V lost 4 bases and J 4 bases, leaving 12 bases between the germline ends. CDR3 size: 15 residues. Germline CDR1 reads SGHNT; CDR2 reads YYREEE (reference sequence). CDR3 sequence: CASSPGGDGANVLTF. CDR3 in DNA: TGTGCCAGCAGCCCCGGGGGCGACGGGGCCAACGTCCTGACTTTC. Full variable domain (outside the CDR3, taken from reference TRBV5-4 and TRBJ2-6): ETGVTQSPTHLIKTRGQQVTLRCSSQSGHNTVSWYQQALGQGPQFIFQYYREEENGRGNFPPRFSGLQFPNYSSELNVNALELDDSALYLCASSPGGDGANVLTFGAGSRLTVL.

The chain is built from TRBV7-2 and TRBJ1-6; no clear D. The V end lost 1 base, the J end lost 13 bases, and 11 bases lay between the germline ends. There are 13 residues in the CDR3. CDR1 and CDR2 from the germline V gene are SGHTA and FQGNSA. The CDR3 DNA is TGTGCCAGCAGCTTAGGAAGAGGGAGGCCCCTCCACTTT. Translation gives CASSLGRGRPLHF.

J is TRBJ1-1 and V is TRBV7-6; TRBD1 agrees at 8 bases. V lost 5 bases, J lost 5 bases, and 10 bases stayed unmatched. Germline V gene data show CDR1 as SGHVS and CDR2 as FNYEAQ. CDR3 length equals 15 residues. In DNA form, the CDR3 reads TGTGCCAGCAGCGTCTCCGGGACAGGTCCTACTGAAGCTTTCTTT. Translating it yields CASSVSGTGPTEAFF.

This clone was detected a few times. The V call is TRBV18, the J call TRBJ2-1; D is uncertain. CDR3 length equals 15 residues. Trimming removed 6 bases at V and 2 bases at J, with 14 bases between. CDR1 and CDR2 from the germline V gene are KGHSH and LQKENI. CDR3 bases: TGTGCCAGCTCCTTAGCCACGAGGCCCTACAATGAGCAGTTCTTC. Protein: CASSLATRPYNEQFF.

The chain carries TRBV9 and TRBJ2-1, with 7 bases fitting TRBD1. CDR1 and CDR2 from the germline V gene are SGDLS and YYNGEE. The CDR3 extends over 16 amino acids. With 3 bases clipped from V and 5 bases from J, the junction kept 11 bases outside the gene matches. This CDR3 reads CASSAYGTVTNNEQFF. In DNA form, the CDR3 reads TGTGCCAGCAGCGCTTACGGGACAGTAACAAACAATGAGCAGTTCTTC.

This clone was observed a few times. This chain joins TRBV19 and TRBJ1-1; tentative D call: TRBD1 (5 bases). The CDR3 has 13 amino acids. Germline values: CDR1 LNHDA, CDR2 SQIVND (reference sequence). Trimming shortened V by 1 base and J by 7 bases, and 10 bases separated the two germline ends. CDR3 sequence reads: CASSIARDYEAFF. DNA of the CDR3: TGTGCCAGTAGTATAGCCAGGGATTATGAAGCTTTCTTT. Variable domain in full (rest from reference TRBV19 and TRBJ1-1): DGGITQSPKYLFRKEGQNVTLSCEQNLNHDAMYWYRQDPGQGLRLIYYSQIVNDFQKGDIAEGYSVSREKKESFPLTVTSAQKNPTAFYLCASSIARDYEAFFGQGTRLTVV.

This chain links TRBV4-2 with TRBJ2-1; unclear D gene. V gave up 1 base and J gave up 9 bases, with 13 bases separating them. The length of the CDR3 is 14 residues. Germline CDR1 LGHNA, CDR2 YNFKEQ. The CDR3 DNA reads TGTGCCAGCAGCCAAGGAGTGGGGAACATTGAGCAGTTCTTC. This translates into CASSQGVGNIEQFF.

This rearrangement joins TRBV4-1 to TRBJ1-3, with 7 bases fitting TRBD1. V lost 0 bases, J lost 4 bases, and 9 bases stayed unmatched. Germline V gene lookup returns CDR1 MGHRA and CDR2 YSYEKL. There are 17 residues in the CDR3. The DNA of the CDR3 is TGCGCCAGCAGCCAAGATTCGACAGGGCTATCCGGAAACACCATATATTTT. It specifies CASSQDSTGLSGNTIYF.

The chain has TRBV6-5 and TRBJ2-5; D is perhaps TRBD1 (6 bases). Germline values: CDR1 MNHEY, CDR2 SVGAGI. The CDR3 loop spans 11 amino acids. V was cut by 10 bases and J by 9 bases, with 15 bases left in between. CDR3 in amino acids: CATVVGASQYF. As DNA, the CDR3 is TGTGCCACCGTGGTGGGGGCGTCCCAGTACTTC.

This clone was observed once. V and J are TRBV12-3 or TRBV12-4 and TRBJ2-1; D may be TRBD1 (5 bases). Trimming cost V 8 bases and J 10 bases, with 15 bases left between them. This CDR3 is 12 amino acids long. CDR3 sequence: CASCYQGLEQFF. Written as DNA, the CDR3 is TGTGCCAGCTGCTATCAGGGCTTAGAGCAGTTCTTC.

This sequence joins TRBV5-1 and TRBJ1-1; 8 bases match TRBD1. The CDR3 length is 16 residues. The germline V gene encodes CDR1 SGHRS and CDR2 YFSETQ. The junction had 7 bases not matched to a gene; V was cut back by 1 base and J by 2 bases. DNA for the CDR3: TGCGCCAGCAGCTTGTCCCGAGGGACAGGAAACACTGAAGCTTTCTTT. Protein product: CASSLSRGTGNTEAFF.

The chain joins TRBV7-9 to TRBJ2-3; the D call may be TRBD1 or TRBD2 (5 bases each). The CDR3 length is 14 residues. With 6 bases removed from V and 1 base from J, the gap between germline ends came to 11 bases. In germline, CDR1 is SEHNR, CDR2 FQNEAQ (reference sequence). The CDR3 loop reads CASSQGTRTDTQYF. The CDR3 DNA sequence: TGTGCCAGCAGTCAAGGGACGCGCACAGATACGCAGTATTTT.

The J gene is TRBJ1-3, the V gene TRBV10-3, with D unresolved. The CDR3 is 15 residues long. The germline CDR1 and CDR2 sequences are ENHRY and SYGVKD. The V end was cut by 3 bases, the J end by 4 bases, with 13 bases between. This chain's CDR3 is CAISEGGSGGNTIYF. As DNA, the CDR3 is TGTGCCATCAGTGAAGGAGGATCGGGAGGAAACACCATATATTTT.

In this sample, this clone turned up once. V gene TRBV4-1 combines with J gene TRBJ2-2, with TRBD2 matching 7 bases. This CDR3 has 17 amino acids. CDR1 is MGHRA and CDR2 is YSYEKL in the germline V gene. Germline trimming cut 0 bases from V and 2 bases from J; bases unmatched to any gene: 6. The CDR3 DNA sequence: TGCGCCAGCAGCCAAGACCGGGGGAGGGATAACACCGGGGAGCTGTTTTTT. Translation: CASSQDRGRDNTGELFF.

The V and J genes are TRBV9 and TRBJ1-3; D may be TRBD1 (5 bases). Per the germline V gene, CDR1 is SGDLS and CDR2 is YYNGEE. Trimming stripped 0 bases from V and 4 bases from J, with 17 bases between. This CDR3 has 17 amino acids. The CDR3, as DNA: TGTGCCAGCAGCGTAGCGCCAGGGCTACGAGGAGGAAACACCATATATTTT. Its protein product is CASSVAPGLRGGNTIYF.

The CDR3, as DNA: TGCGCCAGCAGCTTGGTTGGGGACTTTAATTCACCCCTCCACTTT. Translated: CASSLVGDFNSPLHF. The rearrangement joins TRBV5-1 to TRBJ1-6; D is perhaps TRBD1 (5 bases). V was shortened by 0 bases and J by 6 bases, with 10 bases between the two germline ends. The CDR3 runs to 15 residues. The germline V gene has CDR1 SGHRS and CDR2 YFSETQ.

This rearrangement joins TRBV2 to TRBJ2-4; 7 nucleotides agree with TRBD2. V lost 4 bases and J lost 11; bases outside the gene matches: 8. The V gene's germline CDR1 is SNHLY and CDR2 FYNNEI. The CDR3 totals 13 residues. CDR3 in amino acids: CASSGKGRALQYF. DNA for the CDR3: TGTGCCAGCAGTGGGAAAGGGAGGGCCCTTCAGTACTTC. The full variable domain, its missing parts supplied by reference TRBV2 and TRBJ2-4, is EPEVTQTPSHQVTQMGQEVILRCVPISNHLYFYWYRQILGQKVEFLVSFYNNEISEKSEIFDDQFSVERPDGSNFTLKIRSTKLEDSAMYFCASSGKGRALQYFGAGTRLSVL.

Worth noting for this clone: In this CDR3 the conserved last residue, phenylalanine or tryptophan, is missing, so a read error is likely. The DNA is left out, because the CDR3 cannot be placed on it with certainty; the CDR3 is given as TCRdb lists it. CDR3: CASSQDKL. The chain uses TRBV3-1 (or the pseudogene TRBV3-2) and TRBJ1-2. Germline loops: CDR1 LGHDT, CDR2 YNNKEL (reference sequence). The CDR3 is 8 residues long, ends included.

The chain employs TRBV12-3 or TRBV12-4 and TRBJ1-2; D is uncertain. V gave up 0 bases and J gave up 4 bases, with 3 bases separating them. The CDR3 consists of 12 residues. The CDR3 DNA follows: TGTGCCAGCAGTTTAGCCCTCTATGGCTACACCTTC. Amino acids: CASSLALYGYTF.